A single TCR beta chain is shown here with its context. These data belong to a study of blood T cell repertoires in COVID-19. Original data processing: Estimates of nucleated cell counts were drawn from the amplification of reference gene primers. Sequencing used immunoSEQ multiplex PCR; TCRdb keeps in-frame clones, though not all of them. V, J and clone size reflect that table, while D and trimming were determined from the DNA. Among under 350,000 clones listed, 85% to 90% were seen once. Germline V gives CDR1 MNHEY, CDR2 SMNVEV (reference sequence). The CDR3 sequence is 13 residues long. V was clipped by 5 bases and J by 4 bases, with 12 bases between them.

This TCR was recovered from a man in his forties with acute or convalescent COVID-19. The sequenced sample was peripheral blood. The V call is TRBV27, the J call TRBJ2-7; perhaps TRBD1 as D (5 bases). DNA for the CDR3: TGTGCCAGCAGTCCCCAGACAGCGTACGAGCAGTACTTC. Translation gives CASSPQTAYEQYF.